This T cell receptor beta chain was found in a study of cytomegalovirus exposure and HLA in healthy donors. The wider study: Some 200 million T cells yielded 110 million or so unique TCR beta sequences in earlier analysis. From HLA-typed donors, an early data release held tens of millions of unique TCRs.

There are 14 residues in the CDR3. Germline V gene lookup returns CDR1 SGHRS and CDR2 YFSETQ. The V gene end was trimmed by 2 bases and the J gene end by 3 bases; junction bases not matched to a gene: 1. Study results and caveats: Later analysis showed most CMV-associated TCR beta chains appearing HLA-restricted.

About this clone: Its antigen is currently unknown. Because it lacks the conserved phenylalanine or tryptophan at the end, this CDR3 is likely a read error.

60 Vbeta and 13 Jbeta primers were used in PCR. Method: immunoSEQ multiplex PCR; TCRdb's copy keeps in-frame clones and lacks some. The sample totals around 140,000 clones; its top ten clones hold 1.5% to 2%. The clonotype comes from a woman aged 35 to 49 in good health and CMV-seropositive. The chain links TRBV5-1 to TRBJ2-7, with TRBD1 identical over 11 bases. Sequencing used PBMCs. The CDR3, as DNA: TGCGCCAGCAGCTTCGGGACAGGGGGCTACGAGCAGTACCTC. It encodes CASSFGTGGYEQYL.